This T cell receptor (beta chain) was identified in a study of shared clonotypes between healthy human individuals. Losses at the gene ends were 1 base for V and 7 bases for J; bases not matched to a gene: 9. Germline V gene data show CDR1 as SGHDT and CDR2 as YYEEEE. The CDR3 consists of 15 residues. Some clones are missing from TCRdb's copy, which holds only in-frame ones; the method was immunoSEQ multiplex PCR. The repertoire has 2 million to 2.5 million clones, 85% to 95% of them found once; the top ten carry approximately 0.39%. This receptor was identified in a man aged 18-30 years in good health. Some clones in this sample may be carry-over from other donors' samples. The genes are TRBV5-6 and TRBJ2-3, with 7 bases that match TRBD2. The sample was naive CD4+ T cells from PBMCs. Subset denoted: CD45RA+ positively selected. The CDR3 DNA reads TGTGCCAGCAGCTTGTTTATTCGGCGGGAGTATACGCAGTATTTT. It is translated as CASSLFIRREYTQYF.